The 20 T cell receptor beta chains given below trace back to one sample, sequenced in a study of blood T cell repertoires in COVID-19. Produced via immunoSEQ multiplex PCR; TCRdb's table is partial and in-frame only. The sample includes 20,000 or so clones, 80% to 90% of them seen just once. Sequencing was carried out using peripheral blood. These receptor sequences come from an elderly woman with active or convalescent COVID-19.

The chain is built from TRBV7-9 and TRBJ1-4, with a weak D call TRBD1 (6 bases). The CDR3 is 15 amino acids. Between the trimmed V and J ends, which lost 5 bases and 2 bases, there was a span of 12 bases. Germline assignment: CDR1 SEHNR and CDR2 FQNEAQ (reference sequence). CDR3: CASSREQGTNEKLFF. The CDR3 DNA sequence: TGTGCCAGCAGCAGAGAACAGGGCACTAATGAAAAACTGTTTTTT.

This chain connects TRBV2 to TRBJ1-5; possibly TRBD1 for D (6 bases). The germline V and J ends were trimmed by 3 bases and 3 bases, with 12 bases remaining between them. Germline assignment: CDR1 SNHLY and CDR2 FYNNEI. CDR3 length: 15 amino acids. CDR3 in amino acids: CASSDEGTPNQPQHF. The CDR3 DNA follows: TGTGCCAGCAGTGATGAGGGGACACCCAATCAGCCCCAGCATTTT.

V gene TRBV3-1 (or the pseudogene TRBV3-2) combines with J gene TRBJ1-3, with TRBD1 identical over 10 bases. CDR1 and CDR2 (germline): LGHDT, YNNKEL (reference sequence). With 4 bases clipped from V and 7 bases from J, the junction kept 4 bases outside the gene matches. The CDR3 is 14 residues long. This CDR3 is CASSLTGGSNTIYF. The CDR3 nucleotides read TGTGCCAGCAGCCTGACAGGGGGCAGTAACACCATATATTTT.

This clone was observed once. The V and J genes are TRBV3-1 (or the pseudogene TRBV3-2) and TRBJ2-5; tentatively, D is TRBD1 (7 bases). Germline values: CDR1 LGHDT, CDR2 YNNKEL (reference sequence). The CDR3 is 15 amino acids. V gave up 4 bases and J gave up 6 bases, with 18 bases separating them. In DNA, the CDR3 is TGTGCCAGCAGCCTTAACCTCAGGGGGAGGAAGACCCAGTACTTC. Protein sequence: CASSLNLRGRKTQYF.

The chain is built from TRBV20-1 and TRBJ1-1; perhaps TRBD1 as D (6 bases). This CDR3 region has 15 residues. The germline V gene has CDR1 DFQATT and CDR2 SNEGSKA (reference sequence). The V end lost 3 bases, the J end lost 10 bases, and 24 bases lay between the germline ends. The chain's CDR3 is CSASLVLRGTKGAFF. The CDR3 coding sequence is TGCAGTGCTAGTCTAGTACTGAGAGGGACAAAAGGAGCTTTCTTT.

This rearrangement joins TRBV30 to TRBJ1-5; D ambiguous. V was shortened by 2 bases and J by 6 bases, with 11 bases between the two germline ends. The germline V gene has CDR1 GTSNPN and CDR2 SVGIG (reference sequence). The length of the CDR3 is 13 residues. CDR3 protein: CAWSFQVSQPQHF. In DNA form, the CDR3 reads TGTGCCTGGAGTTTTCAGGTTTCTCAGCCCCAGCATTTT.

The V and J genes are TRBV11-3 and TRBJ2-3; TRBD2 agrees at 11 bases. After removal of 5 bases from V and 1 base from J, the junction contained 5 bases not matched to a gene. There are 16 residues in the CDR3. Germline CDR1 is SGHNT and CDR2 is YENEEA. This CDR3 is CASSPVAGGGTDTQYF. As DNA, the CDR3 is TGTGCCAGCAGCCCCGTAGCGGGGGGGGGCACAGATACGCAGTATTTT.

The chain couples TRBV7-9 to TRBJ1-4; D is uncertain. The V end was cut by 2 bases, the J end by 6 bases, with 16 bases between. This CDR3 spans 16 amino acids. Germline CDR1 reads SEHNR; CDR2 reads FQNEAQ (reference sequence). CDR3 amino acids: CASSLLHGEGDEKLFF. CDR3 sequence (DNA): TGTGCCAGCAGCTTATTGCACGGGGAGGGTGATGAAAAACTGTTTTTT.

V and J are TRBV20-1 and TRBJ2-7, with D possibly TRBD1 on 5 matching bases. The CDR3 is made up of 12 amino acids. The V end lost 5 bases, the J end lost 2 bases, and 10 bases lay between the germline ends. CDR1 DFQATT and CDR2 SNEGSKA come from the germline V gene (reference sequence). In nucleotides, the CDR3 is TGCAGTGCTGGTGACAGAACCTACGAGCAGTACTTC. Amino acids: CSAGDRTYEQYF.

The chain couples TRBV4-2 to TRBJ2-7, with a weak D call TRBD2 (5 bases). The CDR3 is 13 amino acids. Trimming cost V 3 bases and J 3 bases, with 9 bases left between them. From germline, CDR1 is LGHNA and CDR2 YNFKEQ. In DNA form, the CDR3 reads TGTGCCAGCAGCCAGAAGGGAGACTACGAGCAGTACTTC. This encodes CASSQKGDYEQYF.

The chain couples TRBV6-5 to TRBJ2-7; 8 bases are shared with TRBD2. CDR3 length equals 15 residues. Germline V CDR1 and CDR2: MNHEY, SVGAGI. J lost 1 base, V lost 7 bases, and 9 bases had no gene match. CDR3 nucleotides: TGTGCCAGCACCTTCATAGCGGGAACATCCTACGAGCAGTACTTC. This gives the protein CASTFIAGTSYEQYF.

The chain couples TRBV18 to TRBJ1-3; possible D gene TRBD1, 6 bases. Between the trimmed V and J ends, which lost 1 base and 0 bases, there was a span of 10 bases. The CDR3 spans 16 residues. Germline V lookup: CDR1 KGHSH, CDR2 LQKENI. This chain's CDR3 is CASSPLTGRSGNTIYF. The CDR3 DNA sequence: TGTGCCAGCTCACCACTGACAGGCCGCTCTGGAAACACCATATATTTT.

The J gene is TRBJ1-2, the V gene TRBV7-2; 7 bases line up with TRBD1. Losses at the gene ends were 4 bases for V and 4 bases for J; bases not matched to a gene: 3. There are 13 residues in the CDR3. CDR1 and CDR2 (germline): SGHTA, FQGNSA. The CDR3 sequence is CASSWGQRYGYTF. CDR3 bases: TGTGCCAGCAGCTGGGGACAGCGCTATGGCTACACCTTC. The full variable domain, completed using reference TRBV7-2 and TRBJ1-2, is GAGVSQSPSNKVTEKGKDVELRCDPISGHTALYWYRQSLGQGLEFLIYFQGNSAPDKSGLPSDRFSAERTGGSVSTLTIQRTQQEDSAVYLCASSWGQRYGYTFGSGTRLTVV.

The gene calls are TRBV7-9 and TRBJ1-4, with D possibly being TRBD1 (6 bases). V was clipped by 4 bases and J by 4 bases, with 13 bases between them. CDR1 is SEHNR and CDR2 is FQNEAQ in the germline V gene (reference sequence). CDR3 length equals 15 residues. The CDR3 region has the DNA TGTGCCAGCAGCTCCAGGAGGACAGATAATGAAAAACTGTTTTTT. Translated: CASSSRRTDNEKLFF.

This clone was detected once. The chain joins TRBV27 to TRBJ1-4, with 7 bases identical to TRBD1. This CDR3 is built from 16 residues. V dropped 0 bases and J dropped 3; count of bases not matched to a gene: 4. Germline-derived CDR1 and CDR2 are MNHEY and SMNVEV (reference sequence). CDR3 DNA: TGTGCCAGCAGTTTATCCGACAGGGTGGCTAATGAAAAACTGTTTTTT. Protein sequence: CASSLSDRVANEKLFF.

V usage is TRBV15 and J usage is TRBJ1-5; 10 bases match TRBD1. V lost 0 bases to trimming and J lost 5 bases; unmatched junction nucleotides: 7. The CDR3 totals 17 residues. Germline V gives CDR1 LNHNV, CDR2 YYDKDF (reference sequence). The CDR3 DNA is TGTGCCACCAGCAGAGATTACGGGACAGGGGCGCATCAGCCCCAGCATTTT. This gives the protein CATSRDYGTGAHQPQHF.

This clone was observed a single time. The chain uses TRBV11-2 and TRBJ2-7; D may be TRBD1 (5 bases). Trimming removed 5 bases from V and 3 bases from J, with 17 bases in between. The CDR3 consists of 15 residues. Germline V gene sequence: CDR1 SGHAT, CDR2 FQNNGV. CDR3 loop: CASSGHQGVHYEQYF. In DNA, the CDR3 is TGTGCCAGCAGCGGCCATCAAGGGGTTCACTACGAGCAGTACTTC.

V and J are TRBV3-1 (or the pseudogene TRBV3-2) and TRBJ1-1; maybe TRBD1 (5 bases). Germline-derived CDR1 and CDR2 are LGHDT and YNNKEL (reference sequence). The CDR3 extends over 17 amino acids. V was cut by 4 bases and J by 0 bases, with 18 bases left in between. CDR3 amino acids: CASSLQAAGTMNTEAFF. CDR3 in DNA: TGTGCCAGCAGCCTACAAGCGGCAGGGACTATGAACACTGAAGCTTTCTTT.

The chain joins TRBV2 to TRBJ1-5; 7 positions agree with TRBD1. Germline V gives CDR1 SNHLY, CDR2 FYNNEI. After removal of 4 bases from V and 0 bases from J, the junction contained 9 bases not matched to a gene. This CDR3 has 17 residues. This CDR3 reads CASSGTARGHSNQPQHF. The CDR3 nucleotides are TGTGCCAGCAGTGGAACAGCGAGGGGGCATAGCAATCAGCCCCAGCATTTT.

The chain recombines TRBV9 with TRBJ1-2, with 8 bases matching TRBD1. V lost 2 bases and J lost 8; bases outside the gene matches: 5. The CDR3 covers 13 residues. Germline V gives CDR1 SGDLS, CDR2 YYNGEE. CDR3 nucleotides: TGTGCCAGCAGCGTCCGGGACAGGACAGGCTACACCTTC. Its protein is CASSVRDRTGYTF.